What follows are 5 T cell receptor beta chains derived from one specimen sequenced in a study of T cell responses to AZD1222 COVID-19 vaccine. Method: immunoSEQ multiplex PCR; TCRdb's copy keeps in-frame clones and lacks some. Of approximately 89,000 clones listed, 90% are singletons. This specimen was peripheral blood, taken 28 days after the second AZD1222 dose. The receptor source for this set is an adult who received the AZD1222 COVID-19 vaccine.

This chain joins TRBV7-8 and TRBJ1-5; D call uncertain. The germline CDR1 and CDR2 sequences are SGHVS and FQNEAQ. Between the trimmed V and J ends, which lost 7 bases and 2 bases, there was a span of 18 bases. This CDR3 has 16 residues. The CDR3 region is CASTQRPYRGNQPQHF. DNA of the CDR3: TGTGCCAGCACCCAGAGACCCTATCGAGGCAATCAGCCCCAGCATTTT.

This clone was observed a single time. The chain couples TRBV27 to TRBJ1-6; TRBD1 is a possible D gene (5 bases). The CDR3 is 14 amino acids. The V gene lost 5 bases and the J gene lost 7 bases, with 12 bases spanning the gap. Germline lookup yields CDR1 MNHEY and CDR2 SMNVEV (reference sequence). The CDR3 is CASSPGALNSPLHF. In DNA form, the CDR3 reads TGTGCCAGCAGTCCCGGGGCCTTAAATTCACCCCTCCACTTT.

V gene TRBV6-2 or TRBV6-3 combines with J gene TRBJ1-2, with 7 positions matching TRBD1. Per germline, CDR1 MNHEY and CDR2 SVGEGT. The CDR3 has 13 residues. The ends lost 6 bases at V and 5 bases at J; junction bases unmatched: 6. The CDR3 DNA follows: TGTGCCAGCAGCGCCGGGACAGTATATGGCTACACCTTC. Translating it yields CASSAGTVYGYTF.

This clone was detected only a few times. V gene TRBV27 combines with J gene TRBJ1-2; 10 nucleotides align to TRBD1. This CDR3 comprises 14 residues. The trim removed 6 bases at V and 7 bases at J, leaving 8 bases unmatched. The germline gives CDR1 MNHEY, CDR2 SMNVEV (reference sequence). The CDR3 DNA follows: TGTGCCAGCAGCTTTGACAGGGGGCGGGTTGGCTACACCTTC. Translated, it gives CASSFDRGRVGYTF.

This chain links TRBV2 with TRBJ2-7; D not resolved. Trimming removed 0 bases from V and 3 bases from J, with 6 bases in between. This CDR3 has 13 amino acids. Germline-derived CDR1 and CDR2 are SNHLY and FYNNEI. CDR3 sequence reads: CASSEAGYYEQYF. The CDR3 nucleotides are TGTGCCAGCAGTGAAGCAGGGTACTACGAGCAGTACTTC.